The source of this T cell receptor beta chain is a study of blood T cell repertoires in COVID-19. Study in general: Samples taken during acute and convalescent COVID-19 were collected in the United States, Italy and Spain. The cDNA or gDNA used as material had been derived from T cells, B-cell-depleted T cells, or PBMCs.

Measured with immunoSEQ multiplex PCR; TCRdb has only the in-frame clones, and not every one. The table shows approximately 15,000 clones, with about nine tenths occurring only once. The V gene lost 6 bases and the J gene lost 5 bases, with 18 bases spanning the gap. CDR1 MNHEY and CDR2 SVGAGI come from the germline V gene. The CDR3 covers 15 residues. Sequenced: peripheral blood. The sequence derives from a man aged 50-60 years with active COVID-19. The V call is TRBV6-5, the J call TRBJ2-3, with a weak D call TRBD2 (5 bases). CDR3 sequence: CASRTTQRTGDTQYF. In nucleotides, the CDR3 is TGTGCCAGCAGAACTACCCAGCGGACCGGAGATACGCAGTATTTT.